This T cell receptor (beta chain) was documented in a study of response to subunit inactivated influenza vaccine. General study points: It was suggested by the authors that few new T cells are recruited by each seasonal influenza vaccination.

TCRdb used MiXCR to reprocess the RT-PCR reads, holding one entry per CDR3 protein. Of some 640,000 distinct CDR3 sequences in the sample, about 15% were seen once. There are 12 residues in the CDR3. Per germline, CDR1 SQVTM and CDR2 ANQGSEA. The V and J ends lost 7 bases and 1 base respectively, with 10 bases between them. This clonotype was counted many times. Its antigen is not known. This chain joins TRBV29-1 and TRBJ1-1; a weak D match, TRBD1 (5 bases). The sequence derives from a man aged 50 to 59 who received an inactivated influenza vaccine. The sequencing here drew on PBMCs from blood, taken about 14 days before vaccination. The CDR3 coding sequence is TGCAGCGGGGGGGAGACGAACACTGAAGCTTTCTTT. This translates into CSGGETNTEAFF.